The rows below give T cell receptor beta chains drawn from one sample of a study of T cells in Graves' hyperthyroidism and ophthalmopathy. TCRdb analysed the multiplex PCR reads with MiXCR anew, one entry per CDR3 protein. The sample carries 600,000 or so distinct CDR3 sequences, around 15% recorded once. The sample was blood. All receptors come from a woman aged 30 to 39 with Graves' hyperthyroidism. The CDR3 runs from the conserved cysteine through the conserved F or W. The order of the fields is clone size, J gene, V gene, D gene, CDR3 protein, CDR3 DNA. D genes are given only for firm matches. Clone size, where shown, is once, few, many, or a class for clones that have expanded.

abundance: many; j_gene: TRBJ2-7; v_gene: TRBV5-1; d_gene: NA; CDR3aa: CASSTDRAGVSYEQYF; CDR3nt: TGCGCCAGCAGCACCGACAGGGCGGGGGTCTCCTACGAGCAGTACTTC
abundance: few; j_gene: TRBJ2-2; v_gene: TRBV2; d_gene: NA; CDR3aa: CASSGQNTGELFF; CDR3nt: TGTGCCAGCTCTGGACAAAACACCGGGGAGCTGTTTTTT
abundance: NA; j_gene: TRBJ2-7; v_gene: TRBV30; d_gene: TRBD1; CDR3aa: CAWSRPGQGAKEQYF; CDR3nt: TGTGCCTGGAGTAGGCCGGGACAGGGGGCTAAAGAGCAGTACTTC
abundance: many; j_gene: TRBJ2-1; v_gene: TRBV27; d_gene: NA; CDR3aa: CASSSTANSYNEQFF; CDR3nt: TGTGCCAGCAGTTCCACTGCGAACTCCTACAATGAGCAGTTCTTC
abundance: many; j_gene: TRBJ2-3; v_gene: TRBV2; d_gene: TRBD1; CDR3aa: CASSEETGTIDTQYF; CDR3nt: TGTGCCAGCAGTGAAGAGACAGGGACAATAGATACGCAGTATTTT
abundance: many; j_gene: TRBJ1-1; v_gene: TRBV29-1; d_gene: NA; CDR3aa: CSVEVGLNTEAFF; CDR3nt: TGCAGCGTTGAGGTGGGGCTGAACACTGAAGCTTTCTTT
abundance: many; j_gene: TRBJ2-1; v_gene: TRBV6-1; d_gene: TRBD1; CDR3aa: CASIYRGQSVYNEQFF; CDR3nt: TGTGCCAGCATCTACCGGGGACAGAGTGTCTACAATGAGCAGTTCTTC
abundance: NA; j_gene: TRBJ1-1; v_gene: TRBV6-1; d_gene: TRBD1; CDR3aa: CASRLTGRRNTEAFF; CDR3nt: TGTGCCAGCAGACTGACAGGGAGGCGGAACACTGAAGCTTTCTTT
abundance: NA; j_gene: TRBJ1-1; v_gene: TRBV19; d_gene: NA; CDR3aa: CASTSGGLNTEAFF; CDR3nt: TGTGCCAGTACCTCCGGCGGACTGAACACTGAAGCTTTCTTT
abundance: many; j_gene: TRBJ2-7; v_gene: TRBV3-1; d_gene: NA; CDR3aa: CASSQDTGTYEQYF; CDR3nt: TGTGCCAGCAGCCAAGATACGGGGACCTACGAGCAGTACTTC
abundance: NA; j_gene: TRBJ1-4; v_gene: TRBV6-4; d_gene: NA; CDR3aa: CANHCQPDRATNEKLFF; CDR3nt: TGTGCCAACCACTGCCAACCTGACAGAGCAACTAATGAAAAACTGTTTTTT
abundance: many; j_gene: TRBJ2-2; v_gene: TRBV3-1; d_gene: TRBD1; CDR3aa: CASSQDYAGGGYGELFF; CDR3nt: TGTGCCAGCAGCCAAGATTACGCAGGGGGCGGTTACGGGGAGCTGTTTTTT
abundance: many; j_gene: TRBJ1-5; v_gene: TRBV6-2/TRBV6-3; d_gene: NA; CDR3aa: CASSKRLYVSNQPQHF; CDR3nt: TGTGCCAGCAGCAAACGGCTTTACGTGAGCAATCAGCCCCAGCATTTT
abundance: many; j_gene: TRBJ1-1; v_gene: TRBV29-1; d_gene: NA; CDR3aa: CSVDQGEAFF; CDR3nt: TGCAGCGTTGACCAGGGAGAAGCTTTCTTT
abundance: NA; j_gene: TRBJ2-3; v_gene: TRBV7-3; d_gene: TRBD1; CDR3aa: CASSLTGQTPDTQYF; CDR3nt: TGTGCCAGCAGCTTAACGGGACAGACCCCAGATACGCAGTATTTT
abundance: few; j_gene: TRBJ2-7; v_gene: TRBV20-1; d_gene: NA; CDR3aa: CSATREGRAQAYEQYF; CDR3nt: TGCAGTGCAACCCGCGAGGGGCGGGCCCAGGCTTACGAGCAGTACTTC
abundance: NA; j_gene: TRBJ1-5; v_gene: TRBV4-3; d_gene: NA; CDR3aa: CASSQDRGGPYQPQHF; CDR3nt: TGCGCCAGCAGCCAAGATCGGGGGGGGCCCTATCAGCCCCAGCATTTT
abundance: few; j_gene: TRBJ2-1; v_gene: TRBV27; d_gene: NA; CDR3aa: CASSFRRADEQFF; CDR3nt: TGTGCCAGCAGTTTCAGGAGGGCGGATGAGCAGTTCTTC
abundance: many; j_gene: TRBJ1-1; v_gene: TRBV19; d_gene: NA; CDR3aa: CASSIERQPTEAFF; CDR3nt: TGTGCCAGTAGTATAGAACGACAGCCGACTGAAGCTTTCTTT
abundance: many; j_gene: TRBJ2-3; v_gene: TRBV7-2; d_gene: NA; CDR3aa: CASSLNSVADTQYF; CDR3nt: TGTGCCAGCAGCTTAAATTCCGTCGCAGATACGCAGTATTTT
abundance: few; j_gene: TRBJ2-2; v_gene: TRBV7-9; d_gene: NA; CDR3aa: CASRGLRVPNTGELFF; CDR3nt: TGTGCCAGCAGGGGACTCCGGGTCCCGAACACCGGGGAGCTGTTTTTT
abundance: NA; j_gene: TRBJ2-7; v_gene: TRBV4-1; d_gene: TRBD2; CDR3aa: CASSTGTSGRAHEQYF; CDR3nt: TGCGCCAGCAGCACCGGGACTAGCGGGAGGGCCCACGAGCAGTACTTC
abundance: many; j_gene: TRBJ2-7; v_gene: TRBV28; d_gene: TRBD1; CDR3aa: CASLGQGGGEQYF; CDR3nt: TGTGCCAGCTTGGGACAGGGGGGAGGCGAGCAGTACTTC
abundance: many; j_gene: TRBJ2-1; v_gene: TRBV30; d_gene: NA; CDR3aa: CAWGRAYNEQFF; CDR3nt: TGTGCCTGGGGGCGGGCCTACAATGAGCAGTTCTTC
abundance: NA; j_gene: TRBJ2-4; v_gene: TRBV20-1; d_gene: NA; CDR3aa: CSAEDRSLAKNIQYF; CDR3nt: TGCAGTGCTGAAGACAGGTCTTTAGCCAAAAACATTCAGTACTTC
abundance: many; j_gene: TRBJ2-2; v_gene: TRBV27; d_gene: NA; CDR3aa: CASSYGTKTGELFF; CDR3nt: TGTGCCAGCAGTTATGGGACCAAAACCGGGGAGCTGTTTTTT
abundance: few; j_gene: TRBJ2-7; v_gene: TRBV12-3/TRBV12-4; d_gene: NA; CDR3aa: CASSGRTGIYEQYF; CDR3nt: TGTGCCAGCAGTGGCCGGACCGGGATCTACGAGCAGTACTTC
abundance: few; j_gene: TRBJ1-6; v_gene: TRBV5-4; d_gene: TRBD1; CDR3aa: CASSLEGQGYNSPLHF; CDR3nt: TGTGCCAGCAGCTTGGAGGGACAGGGTTATAATTCACCCCTCCACTTT
abundance: NA; j_gene: TRBJ1-4; v_gene: TRBV7-8; d_gene: NA; CDR3aa: CASSLDRAGNEKLFF; CDR3nt: TGTGCCAGCAGCTTAGACAGGGCGGGGAATGAAAAACTGTTTTTT
abundance: many; j_gene: TRBJ2-1; v_gene: TRBV28; d_gene: TRBD2; CDR3aa: CASSLSGLAVYNEQFF; CDR3nt: TGTGCCAGCAGTTTAAGTGGGCTAGCGGTTTACAATGAGCAGTTCTTC
abundance: few; j_gene: TRBJ1-1; v_gene: TRBV9; d_gene: NA; CDR3aa: CASSVRKVNTEAFF; CDR3nt: TGTGCCAGCAGCGTTCGTAAGGTGAACACTGAAGCTTTCTTT
abundance: many; j_gene: TRBJ1-6; v_gene: TRBV27; d_gene: NA; CDR3aa: CASTRGGGDSPLHF; CDR3nt: TGTGCCAGCACCCGTGGGGGGGGCGATTCACCCCTCCACTTT
abundance: few; j_gene: TRBJ2-2; v_gene: TRBV10-2; d_gene: TRBD2; CDR3aa: CASSGLALNTGELFF; CDR3nt: TGCGCCAGCAGTGGACTAGCCTTGAACACCGGGGAGCTGTTTTTT
abundance: few; j_gene: TRBJ1-1; v_gene: TRBV28; d_gene: NA; CDR3aa: CASSSRSGKAFF; CDR3nt: TGTGCCAGCAGTTCTCGGTCGGGGAAAGCTTTCTTT
abundance: few; j_gene: TRBJ1-2; v_gene: TRBV13; d_gene: TRBD1; CDR3aa: CASSSGQGRYGYTF; CDR3nt: TGTGCCAGCAGCTCCGGACAGGGCAGGTATGGCTACACCTTC
abundance: NA; j_gene: TRBJ2-1; v_gene: TRBV20-1; d_gene: TRBD2; CDR3aa: CSALTSGTYNEQFF; CDR3nt: TGCAGTGCCCTGACTAGCGGAACCTACAATGAGCAGTTCTTC
abundance: many; j_gene: TRBJ1-5; v_gene: TRBV6-1; d_gene: NA; CDR3aa: CATYPRGKSNQPQHF; CDR3nt: TGTGCCACCTATCCAAGGGGCAAGAGCAATCAGCCCCAGCATTTT
abundance: many; j_gene: TRBJ2-1; v_gene: TRBV5-1; d_gene: TRBD2; CDR3aa: CASSRTSGGGDNEQFF; CDR3nt: TGCGCCAGCAGCCGGACTAGCGGAGGCGGGGACAATGAGCAGTTCTTC
abundance: few; j_gene: TRBJ2-1; v_gene: TRBV10-3; d_gene: NA; CDR3aa: CAISVSGSASSYNEQFF; CDR3nt: TGTGCCATCAGTGTTAGCGGAAGCGCAAGCTCCTACAATGAGCAGTTCTTC
abundance: few; j_gene: TRBJ2-1; v_gene: TRBV19; d_gene: NA; CDR3aa: CASSIWNEQFF; CDR3nt: TGTGCCAGTAGTATATGGAATGAGCAGTTCTTC
abundance: many; j_gene: TRBJ2-7; v_gene: TRBV20-1; d_gene: NA; CDR3aa: CSATTHLTATYEQYF; CDR3nt: TGCAGTGCTACCACTCACTTGACAGCCACCTACGAGCAGTACTTC
abundance: many; j_gene: TRBJ2-7; v_gene: TRBV6-2/TRBV6-3; d_gene: NA; CDR3aa: CASSPDPGRYEQYF; CDR3nt: TGTGCCAGCTCCCCGGACCCGGGCCGATACGAGCAGTACTTC
abundance: many; j_gene: TRBJ2-5; v_gene: TRBV2; d_gene: NA; CDR3aa: CASSNGTPTETQYF; CDR3nt: TGTGCCAGCAGTAACGGGACACCTACAGAGACCCAGTACTTC
abundance: NA; j_gene: TRBJ2-1; v_gene: TRBV13; d_gene: NA; CDR3aa: CASMWGAEQFF; CDR3nt: TGTGCCAGCATGTGGGGCGCAGAGCAGTTCTTC
abundance: NA; j_gene: TRBJ1-2; v_gene: TRBV29-1; d_gene: NA; CDR3aa: CSVDGEGDYGYTF; CDR3nt: TGCAGCGTTGACGGGGAGGGGGATTATGGCTACACCTTC
abundance: NA; j_gene: TRBJ1-1; v_gene: TRBV15; d_gene: NA; CDR3aa: CATSRTENTEAFF; CDR3nt: TGTGCCACCAGCAGGACAGAAAACACTGAAGCTTTCTTT
abundance: many; j_gene: TRBJ1-1; v_gene: TRBV6-1; d_gene: NA; CDR3aa: CASRQGRAAFF; CDR3nt: TGTGCCAGCAGACAGGGTAGGGCAGCTTTCTTT
abundance: many; j_gene: TRBJ2-1; v_gene: TRBV20-1; d_gene: TRBD2; CDR3aa: CSARASGRGYNEQFF; CDR3nt: TGCAGTGCTAGAGCTAGCGGGAGGGGATACAATGAGCAGTTCTTC
abundance: NA; j_gene: TRBJ2-7; v_gene: TRBV11-3; d_gene: NA; CDR3aa: CASRHRAGTYEQYF; CDR3nt: TGTGCCAGCCGACACCGGGCAGGGACCTACGAGCAGTACTTC
abundance: many; j_gene: TRBJ2-5; v_gene: TRBV28; d_gene: NA; CDR3aa: CASGGFQGPSETQYF; CDR3nt: TGTGCCAGCGGGGGCTTTCAGGGACCAAGCGAGACCCAGTACTTC
abundance: many; j_gene: TRBJ2-7; v_gene: TRBV5-1; d_gene: TRBD2; CDR3aa: CASSGGTGLSLEQYF; CDR3nt: TGCGCCAGCAGCGGCGGCACGGGACTATCCTTGGAGCAGTACTTC
abundance: NA; j_gene: TRBJ1-5; v_gene: TRBV5-6; d_gene: NA; CDR3aa: CASSRLRWGSNQPQHF; CDR3nt: TGTGCCAGCAGCCGCTTGCGTTGGGGGAGCAATCAGCCCCAGCATTTT
abundance: few; j_gene: TRBJ1-1; v_gene: TRBV24-1; d_gene: NA; CDR3aa: CATSDPGGVEAFF; CDR3nt: TGTGCTACCAGTGATCCGGGGGGGGTTGAAGCTTTCTTT
abundance: few; j_gene: TRBJ1-1; v_gene: TRBV6-1; d_gene: TRBD1; CDR3aa: CASNPDRANTEAFF; CDR3nt: TGTGCCAGCAACCCGGACAGGGCGAACACTGAAGCTTTCTTT
abundance: many; j_gene: TRBJ2-1; v_gene: TRBV20-1; d_gene: NA; CDR3aa: CSAPTGGFGPYNEQFF; CDR3nt: TGCAGTGCTCCCACTGGGGGGTTTGGTCCCTACAATGAGCAGTTCTTC
abundance: few; j_gene: TRBJ1-3; v_gene: TRBV5-6; d_gene: TRBD1; CDR3aa: CASSGDRAGNTIYF; CDR3nt: TGTGCCAGCAGCGGGGACAGGGCTGGAAACACCATATATTTT
abundance: many; j_gene: TRBJ2-3; v_gene: TRBV12-3/TRBV12-4; d_gene: TRBD2; CDR3aa: CASSPGTSGRAGDTQYF; CDR3nt: TGTGCCAGCAGTCCAGGGACTAGCGGGAGGGCCGGGGATACGCAGTATTTT
abundance: NA; j_gene: TRBJ2-1; v_gene: TRBV20-1; d_gene: NA; CDR3aa: CSATPSGNEQFF; CDR3nt: TGCAGTGCTACCCCATCAGGGAATGAGCAGTTCTTC
abundance: NA; j_gene: TRBJ2-7; v_gene: TRBV28; d_gene: NA; CDR3aa: CASSLWGGTSYEQYF; CDR3nt: TGTGCCAGCAGTTTATGGGGCGGGACATCCTACGAGCAGTACTTC